These T cell receptor beta chains were read from a single sample in a study of blood T cell repertoires in COVID-19. Some clones are missing from TCRdb's copy, which holds only in-frame ones; the method was immunoSEQ multiplex PCR. The sample yields tens of thousands of clones, 65% to 90% seen once. Material: peripheral blood. The receptors shown here come from a man in his sixties with acute or convalescent COVID-19. Each CDR3 is given with its conserved first and last residue. Each record gives: J gene, D gene, clone size, V gene, CDR3 DNA, CDR3 protein. A D gene is named only where the DNA matches it firmly. A row's size may be missing; if present it is once, few, many or a size class.

TRBJ2-3,-,once,TRBV5-4,TGTGCCAGCAGCTTTGAGAGGTTAGCCGCAGATACGCAGTATTTT,CASSFERLAADTQYF
TRBJ2-7,-,-,TRBV7-6,TGTGCCAGCAGCCCCTCGACGGTAGCAGCCCAGCAGTACTTC,CASSPSTVAAQQYF
TRBJ1-6,TRBD1,-,TRBV18,TGTGCCAGCTCCCCCGGGACAGCACCCCTCCACTTT,CASSPGTAPLHF
TRBJ2-5,TRBD1,-,TRBV4-2,TGTGCCAGCAGCCTTCTGACAGGGGAAGAGACCCAGTACTTC,CASSLLTGEETQYF
TRBJ2-7,TRBD2,-,TRBV6-5,TGTGCCAGCAGGCGCCGGACTAGCGGGCTCTACGAGCAGTACTTC,CASRRRTSGLYEQYF
TRBJ2-2,TRBD2,once,TRBV4-3,TGCGCCAGCAGCTTAGGACTAGCGGGGGCACCGAACACCGGGGAGCTGTTTTTT,CASSLGLAGAPNTGELFF
TRBJ2-2,-,-,TRBV5-1,TGCGCCAGCAGCTTGGGCCAGTCCACCGGGGAGCTGTTTTTT,CASSLGQSTGELFF
TRBJ1-4,TRBD1,-,TRBV30,TGTGCCTGGAACCGACAGGGACACGTTAATGAAAAACTGTTTTTT,CAWNRQGHVNEKLFF
TRBJ1-3,-,once,TRBV9,TGTGCCAGCAGCCCTCGAGGTCGCACCATATATTTT,CASSPRGRTIYF
TRBJ2-3,TRBD2,-,TRBV5-1,TGCGCCAGCAGCTTGGAGAGACTAGCGGGACGCACAGATACGCAGTATTTT,CASSLERLAGRTDTQYF
TRBJ2-7,-,-,TRBV11-2,TGTGCCAGCAGCACACCAGGGCGACCCTACGAGCAGTACTTC,CASSTPGRPYEQYF
TRBJ1-2,TRBD1,-,TRBV14,TGTGCCAGCAGCCAAGATACCAGGGGGCGGCTTGGCTATGGCTACACCTTC,CASSQDTRGRLGYGYTF
TRBJ2-7,-,-,TRBV30,TGTGCCTGGAGTGTACTCCCGGACACAGTCTTCTACGAGCAGTACTTC,CAWSVLPDTVFYEQYF
TRBJ2-7,-,-,TRBV11-2,TGTGCCAGCAGCCCCAAAAACGAGCAGTACTTC,CASSPKNEQYF
TRBJ1-2,TRBD1,-,TRBV19,TGTGCCAGTGTCCCTCAGGGGGTCCTTGGTGGCTACACCTTC,CASVPQGVLGGYTF
TRBJ1-1,-,-,TRBV7-9,TGTGCCAGCAGTTACAGGGTTAACACTGAAGCTTTCTTT,CASSYRVNTEAFF
TRBJ1-1,TRBD1,-,TRBV4-3,TGCGCCAGCAGCCAAGATAGCGCCAGGGGGTTAGCTTTCTTT,CASSQDSARGLAFF
TRBJ2-5,TRBD2,-,TRBV4-3,TGCGCCAGCAGTGGGGGGCTAGCGGGTCTTCCCGAGACCCAGTACTTC,CASSGGLAGLPETQYF
TRBJ2-7,-,-,TRBV5-6,TGTGCCAGCAGCTTGGCCCCTACCTACGAGCAGTACTTC,CASSLAPTYEQYF
TRBJ2-2,TRBD2,-,TRBV7-2,TGTGCCAGCAGCCCGAAAGGTCTAGCGGGAGATCCCGGGGAGCTGTTTTTT,CASSPKGLAGDPGELFF
TRBJ2-7,TRBD1,-,TRBV10-2,TGCGCCAGCAGTGAGAGGACAGGGGGCTACGAGCAGTACTTC,CASSERTGGYEQYF
TRBJ1-1,TRBD1,-,TRBV6-1,TGTGCCAGCAGTGAAGGACAGGGGAACACTGAAGCTTTCTTT,CASSEGQGNTEAFF
TRBJ1-5,-,once,TRBV30,TGTGCCTGGAGTGGGGGGGTGAATAGCAATCAGCCCCAGCATTTT,CAWSGGVNSNQPQHF
TRBJ2-7,-,-,TRBV3-1/TRBV3-2,TGTGCCAGCAGCCTACTGGCTAGCCGACCCTACGAGCAGTACTTC,CASSLLASRPYEQYF
TRBJ2-1,-,-,TRBV5-1,TGCGCCAGCAGCCCCTCCCGATTAGAGGGCCATGAGCAGTTCTTC,CASSPSRLEGHEQFF
TRBJ1-3,-,-,TRBV7-2,TGTGCCAGCAGCTTTCTCGGAAACACCATATATTTT,CASSFLGNTIYF
TRBJ1-3,-,-,TRBV5-1,TGCGCCAGCAGCTTGGGTGGGCACTCTGGAAACACCATATATTTT,CASSLGGHSGNTIYF
TRBJ2-5,TRBD1,-,TRBV7-9,TGTGCCAGCAGCCCCCGAAGGACAGGGGAACAAGAGACCCAGTACTTC,CASSPRRTGEQETQYF
TRBJ2-7,TRBD1,-,TRBV5-1,TGCGCCAGCAGCCCTTCCGGGACAGGGCTCCACGAGCAGTACTTC,CASSPSGTGLHEQYF
TRBJ1-5,-,few,TRBV18,TGTGCCAGCTCACGCGGGCTAAATCAGCCCCAGCATTTT,CASSRGLNQPQHF
TRBJ2-3,TRBD2,once,TRBV29-1,TGCAGCGTATTTCTAGCGGGGGGGCTTGCGCAGTATTTT,CSVFLAGGLAQYF
TRBJ2-7,TRBD1,-,TRBV30,TGTGCCTGGACCAGAGGGGCAGGGGGAAGCTACGAGCAGTACTTC,CAWTRGAGGSYEQYF
TRBJ2-5,-,-,TRBV7-9,TGTGCCAGCAGCTTAGGTCAAGCCGCGTACCAAGAGACCCAGTACTTC,CASSLGQAAYQETQYF
TRBJ2-4,-,-,TRBV3-1/TRBV3-2,TGTGCCAGCAGCCAAGATTGGTCGACAAAAAACATTCAGTACTTC,CASSQDWSTKNIQYF
TRBJ2-3,TRBD2,-,TRBV7-9,TGTGCCAGCAGCTCTAGCGGGGGGGGCCCCACAGATACGCAGTATTTT,CASSSSGGGPTDTQYF
TRBJ2-3,-,-,TRBV18,TGTGCCAGCTCAACTCAGGGGCAGGATACGCAGTATTTT,CASSTQGQDTQYF
TRBJ2-7,-,-,TRBV13,TGTGCCAGCAGCCGCCTGCAGGCATCCTACGAGCAGTACTTC,CASSRLQASYEQYF
TRBJ2-1,-,few,TRBV5-4,TGTGCCAGCAGCCAAAGGGACTGGAGCTCCTACAATGAGCAGTTCTTC,CASSQRDWSSYNEQFF
TRBJ2-7,TRBD2,-,TRBV7-8,TGTGCCAGCAAACCGGCTAGCGGAACCTACGAGCAGTACTTC,CASKPASGTYEQYF
TRBJ1-1,TRBD1,once,TRBV4-1,TGCGCCAGCAGCCCCGGACAGGGGGCGAACACTGAAGCTTTCTTT,CASSPGQGANTEAFF
TRBJ1-2,-,-,TRBV3-1/TRBV3-2,TGTGCCAGCAGCCAGAGAGGTAGGATCTATGGCTACACCTTC,CASSQRGRIYGYTF
TRBJ2-5,-,-,TRBV7-6,TGTGCCAGCAGCTTAGACAGGAACCAAGAGACCCAGTACTTC,CASSLDRNQETQYF
TRBJ1-1,-,-,TRBV19,TGTGCCAGTAGTCGCCAGGGGTTAGACACTGAAGCTTTCTTT,CASSRQGLDTEAFF
TRBJ1-5,-,few,TRBV2,TGTGCCAGCGGGCCAGGGATTGGCAATCAGCCCCAGCATTTT,CASGPGIGNQPQHF
TRBJ1-5,TRBD1,-,TRBV10-3,TGTGCCATCAGTGAGTCAAGGACAGGGGGCAATCAGCCCCAGCATTTT,CAISESRTGGNQPQHF
TRBJ2-2,-,-,TRBV21-1,TGTGCCAGCAGCAAGTCAGCTCGGGAGCCTGCCGGGGAGCTGTTTTTT,CASSKSAREPAGELFF
TRBJ2-1,TRBD2,-,TRBV25-1,TGTGCCAGCAGTGAATTATCCAGCGGGACCTTCAATGAGCAGTTCTTC,CASSELSSGTFNEQFF
TRBJ2-7,-,-,TRBV29-1,TGCAGCGTTGAGGTGGGGGCTACAGACTACGAGCAGTACTTC,CSVEVGATDYEQYF
TRBJ2-5,TRBD1,-,TRBV12-3/TRBV12-4,TGTGCCAGCAGTTTGCCAGGGGGACAGACCCAGTACTTC,CASSLPGGQTQYF
TRBJ1-4,-,once,TRBV30,TGTGCCTGGAGTATGGAGATGATTGCGAATGAAAAACTGTTTTTT,CAWSMEMIANEKLFF
TRBJ2-4,TRBD2,-,TRBV19,TGTGCCAGTAGTACCCCCGGGGGTAGCGGGAGGGCCGGTGACAAAAACATTCAGTACTTC,CASSTPGGSGRAGDKNIQYF
TRBJ2-7,TRBD1,-,TRBV5-1,TGCGCCAGCAGCCTGCCGGGACAGATCTACGAGCAGTACTTC,CASSLPGQIYEQYF
TRBJ2-7,TRBD2,-,TRBV6-2/TRBV6-3,TGTGCCAGCAGTTCCAGACTAGCGGGGGGACCCAACGAGCAGTACTTC,CASSSRLAGGPNEQYF
TRBJ1-2,TRBD1,-,TRBV5-1,TGCGCCAGCACCAAAAGACAGGGAGTCTATGGCTACACCTTC,CASTKRQGVYGYTF
TRBJ2-1,-,-,TRBV4-1,TGCGCCAGCAGCCCCGAGGGCCCCTACAATGAGCAGTTCTTC,CASSPEGPYNEQFF
TRBJ2-7,-,-,TRBV19,TGTGCCAGTAGCACTGGGACTTCGACTCGATACGAGCAGTACTTC,CASSTGTSTRYEQYF
TRBJ2-5,TRBD2,once,TRBV9,TGTGCCAGCAGCCCGGGGCTAGCGGGAGGGATGAGTCGTGAGACCCAGTACTTC,CASSPGLAGGMSRETQYF
TRBJ2-1,TRBD2,-,TRBV2,TGTGCCAGCAGTGAAGTTAGCGGGGGGCCCCGCAATGAGCAGTTCTTC,CASSEVSGGPRNEQFF
TRBJ2-5,-,-,TRBV5-4,TGTGCCAGCAGCTCGGACTGGATCCAAGAGACCCAGTACTTC,CASSSDWIQETQYF